Listed here is a single T cell receptor beta chain. The record originates from a study of cytomegalovirus exposure and HLA in healthy donors. 13 Jbeta primers and 60 Vbeta primers were used for the PCR. Sequencing used immunoSEQ multiplex PCR; TCRdb keeps in-frame clones, though not all of them. Of 150,000 or so clones detected, about 82% appear once; the ten largest clones hold roughly 0.82%. Donors were ostensibly healthy at sampling, although undocumented immune exposures were probable. V was trimmed by 1 base and J by 0 bases, leaving 7 bases between them. Germline-derived CDR1 and CDR2 are SEHNR and FQNEAQ (reference sequence). The CDR3 totals 15 residues.

This chain uses TRBV7-9 with TRBJ1-3; D uncertain. This sequence was found in a female donor in good health and CMV-seronegative. The sequencing sample was made of PBMCs. The CDR3 loop is CASSLGRNSGNTIYF. The CDR3 nucleotides read TGTGCCAGCAGCTTAGGGCGGAACTCTGGAAACACCATATATTTT.